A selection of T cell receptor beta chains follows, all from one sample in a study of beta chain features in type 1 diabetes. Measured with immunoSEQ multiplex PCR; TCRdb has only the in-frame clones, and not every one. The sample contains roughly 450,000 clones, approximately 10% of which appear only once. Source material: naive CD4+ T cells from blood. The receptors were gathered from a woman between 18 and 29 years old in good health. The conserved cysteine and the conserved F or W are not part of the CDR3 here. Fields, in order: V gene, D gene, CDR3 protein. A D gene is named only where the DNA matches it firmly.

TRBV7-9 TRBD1 ATRTGRRMGNEQY
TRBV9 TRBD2 ASSIIAGGEETQY
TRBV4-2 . ASSLDFWGPKNIQY
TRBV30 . AWSLGTINYGYT
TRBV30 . AWSVHRERIQPQH
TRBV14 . ASSLARSTSYEQY
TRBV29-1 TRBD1 SARTGLYYEQY
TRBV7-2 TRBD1 ASSPNRGQGYT
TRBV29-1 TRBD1 SARTGENEQY
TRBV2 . ASRSQTLSNQPQH
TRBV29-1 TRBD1 SARDSLNTGELF
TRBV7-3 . ASSLAGGSDTQY
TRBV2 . ASSNIRGGGGELF
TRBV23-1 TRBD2 ASGKLAAYYNEQF
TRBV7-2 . ASSLDPTYNEQF
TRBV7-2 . ASSSVETQY
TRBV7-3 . ASSYLPNRPDTQY
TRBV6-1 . ASKVTSYEQY
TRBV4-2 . ASSQVAGAQPQH
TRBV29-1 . SAGAENNEAF
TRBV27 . ASSLTQGTDTQY
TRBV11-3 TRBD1 ASSKGTVPTNEQF
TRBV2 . ASKNGHQETQY
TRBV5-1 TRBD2 ASSLGGRTSTDTQY
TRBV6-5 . ASSYYGSYNEQF
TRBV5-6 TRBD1 ASSLAGTGGRSEQY
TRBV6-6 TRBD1 ASSSQGQGNSPLH
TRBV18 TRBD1 ASSPGTGDQPQH
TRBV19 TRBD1 ASSIGAGGTEAF
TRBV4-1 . ASSQGGGRKRRSSYNEQF
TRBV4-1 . ASSQDLFLNEQF
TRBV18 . ASSTKNIQY